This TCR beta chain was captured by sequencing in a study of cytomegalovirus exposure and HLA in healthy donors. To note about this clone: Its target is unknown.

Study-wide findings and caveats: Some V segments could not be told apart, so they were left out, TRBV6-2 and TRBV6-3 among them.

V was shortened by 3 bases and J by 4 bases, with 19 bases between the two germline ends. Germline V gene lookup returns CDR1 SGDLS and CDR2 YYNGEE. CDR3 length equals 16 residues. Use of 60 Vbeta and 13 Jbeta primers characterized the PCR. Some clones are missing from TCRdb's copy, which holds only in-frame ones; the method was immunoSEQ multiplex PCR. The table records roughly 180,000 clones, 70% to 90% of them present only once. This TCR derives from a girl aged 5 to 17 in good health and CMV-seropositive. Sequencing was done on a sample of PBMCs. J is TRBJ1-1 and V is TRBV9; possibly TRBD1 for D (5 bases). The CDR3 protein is CASSAHLGGEGTEAFF. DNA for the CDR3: TGTGCCAGCAGCGCCCACCTGGGGGGTGAAGGCACTGAAGCTTTCTTT.